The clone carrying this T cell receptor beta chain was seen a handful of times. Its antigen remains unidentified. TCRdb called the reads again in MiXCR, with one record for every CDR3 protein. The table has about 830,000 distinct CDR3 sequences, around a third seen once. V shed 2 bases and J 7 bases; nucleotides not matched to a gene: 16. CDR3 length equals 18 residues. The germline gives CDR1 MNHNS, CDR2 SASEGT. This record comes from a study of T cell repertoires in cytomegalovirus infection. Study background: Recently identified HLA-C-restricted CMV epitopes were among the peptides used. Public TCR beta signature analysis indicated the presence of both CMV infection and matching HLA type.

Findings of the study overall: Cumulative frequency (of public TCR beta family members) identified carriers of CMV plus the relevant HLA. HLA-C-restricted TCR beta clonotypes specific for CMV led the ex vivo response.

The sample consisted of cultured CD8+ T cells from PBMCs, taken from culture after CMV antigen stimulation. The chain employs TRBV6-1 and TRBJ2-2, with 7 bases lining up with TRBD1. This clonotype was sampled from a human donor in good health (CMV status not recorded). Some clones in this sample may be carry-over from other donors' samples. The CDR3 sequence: CASSEYNRDSPRGGELFF. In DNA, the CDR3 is TGTGCCAGCAGTGAATACAATCGGGACAGCCCGAGGGGCGGGGAGCTGTTTTTT.